The 21 T cell receptor beta chains given below trace back to one sample, sequenced in a study of cytomegalovirus exposure and HLA in healthy donors. Vbeta (60) and Jbeta (13) primers were used in the PCR. The assay was immunoSEQ multiplex PCR, and TCRdb's table has in-frame clones only and misses some. The sample records under 100,000 clones, 62% being singletons. Sequenced material: PBMCs. The receptors here all came from a woman aged 30 to 39 in good health and CMV-seropositive.

The chain combines TRBV19 with TRBJ1-2, with a tentative D call TRBD1 (6 bases). V was trimmed by 5 bases and J by 8 bases, leaving 18 bases between them. This CDR3 comprises 14 residues. Germline V gene data show CDR1 as LNHDA and CDR2 as SQIVND (reference sequence). This CDR3 reads CASSSNRVRGGYTF. CDR3 bases: TGTGCCAGTAGTTCCAACAGGGTCAGAGGGGGCTACACCTTC.

The V gene is TRBV6-6, the J gene TRBJ2-5, with D possibly being TRBD2 (6 bases). Trimming stripped 6 bases from V and 5 bases from J, with 16 bases between. Germline lookup yields CDR1 MNHNY and CDR2 SVGAGI (reference sequence). The CDR3 is 14 residues long. CDR3 residues: CASRRAPEGETQYF. The CDR3 coding sequence is TGTGCCAGCAGACGGGCCCCGGAGGGGGAGACCCAGTACTTC.

A remark on this clone: Within the sample, other DNA sequences also encode this same CDR3. The V gene is TRBV5-1, the J gene TRBJ2-7; no reliable D call. This CDR3 spans 14 amino acids. From germline, CDR1 is SGHRS and CDR2 YFSETQ. Between the trimmed V and J ends, which lost 0 bases and 2 bases, there was a span of 9 bases. CDR3 coding DNA: TGCGCCAGCAGCTTGGTAGTCTCCCCCTACGAGCAGTACTTC. It codes for CASSLVVSPYEQYF.

Here the CDR3 DNA reads TGTGCCAGCAGTGGGAGCAGCCAAGAGACCCAGTACTTC. Protein product: CASSGSSQETQYF. The chain links TRBV2 to TRBJ2-5; D gene uncertain. The CDR3 extends over 13 amino acids. The germline CDR1 and CDR2 sequences are SNHLY and FYNNEI. The V end was cut by 4 bases, the J end by 1 base, with 7 bases between.

The chain carries TRBV12-5 and TRBJ2-3; a weak D match, TRBD2 (5 bases). V was pared by 8 bases and J by 2 bases, with 11 bases between. CDR1 LGHNT and CDR2 FRNRAP come from the germline V gene. The CDR3 contains 13 residues. The CDR3 DNA is TGTGCTAGTACCAGCGGAACCACAGATACGCAGTATTTT. It yields the protein CASTSGTTDTQYF.

The chain joins TRBV2 to TRBJ2-6, with D perhaps TRBD2 (6 bases). Looked up from germline, CDR1 is SNHLY and CDR2 is FYNNEI. With 4 bases removed from V and 0 bases from J, the gap between germline ends came to 13 bases. The CDR3 length is 17 residues. The CDR3 bases are TGTGCCAGCAGTGCTCAGGGAGGTCGCTCTGGGGCCAACGTCCTGACTTTC. Its translation: CASSAQGGRSGANVLTF.

The chain employs TRBV19 and TRBJ2-1; 8 nucleotides line up with TRBD1. The CDR3 runs to 16 residues. The germline V gene has CDR1 LNHDA and CDR2 SQIVND (reference sequence). With 4 bases clipped from V and 8 bases from J, the junction kept 13 bases outside the gene matches. The chain's CDR3 is CASSTRTGKNSYEQFF. The CDR3 nucleotides read TGTGCCAGTAGTACCCGGACAGGGAAGAATAGCTATGAGCAGTTCTTC.

J is TRBJ2-7 and V is TRBV2; 8 bases are shared with TRBD1. J lost 2 bases, V lost 8 bases, and 8 bases had no gene match. CDR3 length: 14 amino acids. The germline CDR1 and CDR2 sequences are SNHLY and FYNNEI. The CDR3 here is CASLRTGTAYEQYF. The DNA for the CDR3 is TGTGCCAGCCTGCGGACAGGGACGGCCTACGAGCAGTACTTC. The entire variable domain, with the rest obtained from reference TRBV2 and TRBJ2-7, is as follows: EPEVTQTPSHQVTQMGQEVILRCVPISNHLYFYWYRQILGQKVEFLVSFYNNEISEKSEIFDDQFSVERPDGSNFTLKIRSTKLEDSAMYFCASLRTGTAYEQYFGPGTRLTVT.

CDR3 nucleotides: TGTGCCAGCAGTTCCTCTAGCGGGGGGACTAATACGCAGTATTTT. Translated, it gives CASSSSSGGTNTQYF. The chain carries TRBV6-4 and TRBJ2-3; 11 positions match TRBD2. The CDR3 is 15 amino acids. After removal of 5 bases from V and 7 bases from J, the junction contained 8 bases not matched to a gene. CDR1 MRHNA and CDR2 SNTAGT come from the germline V gene.

The chain joins TRBV5-6 to TRBJ2-7; 8 nucleotides agree with TRBD1. This CDR3 is built from 13 residues. V dropped 0 bases and J dropped 7; count of bases not matched to a gene: 3. Germline V gene data show CDR1 as SGHDT and CDR2 as YYEEEE. CDR3 in amino acids: CASSLGGTGEQYF. In DNA, the CDR3 is TGTGCCAGCAGCTTGGGAGGGACAGGTGAGCAGTACTTC.

This clone turned up a few times. The chain links TRBV13 to TRBJ2-5; no definite D call. Trimming cost V 5 bases and J 0 bases, with 4 bases left between them. CDR3 length: 12 residues. CDR1 is PRHDT, CDR2 FYEKMQ, per germline (reference sequence). The DNA for the CDR3 is TGTGCCAGCAGCATTAACCAAGAGACCCAGTACTTC. Translation gives CASSINQETQYF.

The chain links TRBV7-8 to TRBJ2-1; 9 bases align to TRBD1. Trimming cost V 1 base and J 6 bases; bases outside gene matches: 7. The CDR3 extends over 16 amino acids. CDR1 is SGHVS, CDR2 FQNEAQ, per germline. The CDR3 is CASSLGDGTGLNEQFF. The CDR3 DNA sequence: TGTGCCAGCAGCTTAGGGGACGGGACAGGGCTCAATGAGCAGTTCTTC.

This clone was seen a few times. V is TRBV4-3 and J is TRBJ2-1; weak D call: TRBD1 (6 bases). CDR3 length: 16 amino acids. Germline CDR1 is LGHNA and CDR2 is YSLEER. The V end lost 0 bases, the J end lost 5 bases, and 14 bases lay between the germline ends. In DNA form, the CDR3 reads TGCGCCAGCAGCCAAGATCCGCTGGACAGCCACAATGAGCAGTTCTTC. Translating gives CASSQDPLDSHNEQFF.

The V call is TRBV7-7, the J call TRBJ2-2; D uncertain. Germline lookup yields CDR1 SSHAT and CDR2 FNYEAQ (reference sequence). The CDR3 runs to 14 residues. V lost 4 bases to trimming and J lost 4 bases, with 10 bases between them. In DNA, the CDR3 is TGTGCCAGCAGCTCTAGACTCCTCACCGGGGAGCTGTTTTTT. Amino acid sequence: CASSSRLLTGELFF.

This clone was detected a few times. This chain joins TRBV7-3 and TRBJ2-7; 8 nucleotides match TRBD1. This CDR3 region has 15 residues. Germline values: CDR1 SGHTA, CDR2 FQGTGA. The ends lost 4 bases at V and 0 bases at J; junction bases unmatched: 5. The DNA for the CDR3 is TGTGCCAGCAGCTCACCCGGGACAGGCTCCTACGAGCAGTACTTC. This translates into CASSSPGTGSYEQYF. The variable domain in full, with the rest retrieved from reference TRBV7-3 and TRBJ2-7, is GAGVSQTPSNKVTEKGKYVELRCDPISGHTALYWYRQSLGQGPEFLIYFQGTGAADDSGLPNDRFFAVRPEGSVSTLKIQRTERGDSAVYLCASSSPGTGSYEQYFGPGTRLTVT.

The genes are TRBV4-1 and TRBJ1-1; D may be TRBD1 (5 bases). The germline gives CDR1 MGHRA, CDR2 YSYEKL. There are 14 residues in the CDR3. Trimming removed 6 bases at V and 3 bases at J, with 14 bases between. The CDR3 is CASRYQTGDTEAFF. The DNA for the CDR3 is TGCGCCAGCAGGTACCAAACAGGAGACACTGAAGCTTTCTTT.

As DNA, the CDR3 is TGTGCCAGCAGCCAAGTGTGGACTAGCGGGGGGACGTACCAAGAGACCCAGTACTTC. This sequence encodes CASSQVWTSGGTYQETQYF. V usage is TRBV4-2 and J usage is TRBJ2-5; the match to TRBD2 covers 14 bases. Germline V gene data show CDR1 as LGHNA and CDR2 as YNFKEQ. The ends lost 1 base at V and 0 bases at J; junction bases unmatched: 7. The CDR3 is 19 amino acids.

This sequence joins TRBV7-9 and TRBJ2-7; TRBD2 might be the D (7 bases). The germline gives CDR1 SEHNR, CDR2 FQNEAQ (reference sequence). Trimming removed 1 base at V and 5 bases at J, with 12 bases between. This CDR3 is 14 amino acids long. CDR3 sequence: CASSLGTGRDEQYF. CDR3 coding DNA: TGTGCCAGCAGCTTAGGTACAGGGAGGGACGAGCAGTACTTC. The variable domain in full, completed from reference TRBV7-9 and TRBJ2-7, reads DTGVSQNPRHKITKRGQNVTFRCDPISEHNRLYWYRQTLGQGPEFLTYFQNEAQLEKSRLLSDRFSAERPKGSFSTLEIQRTEQGDSAMYLCASSLGTGRDEQYFGPGTRLTVT.

This clone occurred a few times. The chain combines TRBV5-1 with TRBJ2-6; TRBD1 agrees at 10 bases. Unmatched junction bases numbered 17, after V lost 5 bases and J lost 0 bases. From germline, CDR1 is SGHRS and CDR2 YFSETQ. The CDR3 has 21 amino acids. The DNA of the CDR3 is TGCGCCAGCAGGAGTCGGGACAGGGGAAGGGTCCTCGACTCTGGGGCCAACGTCCTGACTTTC. The encoded protein is CASRSRDRGRVLDSGANVLTF. The whole variable domain, remainder taken from reference TRBV5-1 and TRBJ2-6, is KAGVTQTPRYLIKTRGQQVTLSCSPISGHRSVSWYQQTPGQGLQFLFEYFSETQRNKGNFPGRFSGRQFSNSRSEMNVSTLELGDSALYLCASRSRDRGRVLDSGANVLTFGAGSRLTVL.

The chain carries TRBV25-1 and TRBJ1-4; possibly TRBD1 for D (5 bases). Trimming took 4 bases from V and 5 from J, leaving 14 bases between them. Germline assignment: CDR1 MGHDK and CDR2 SYGVNS. CDR3 length: 15 amino acids. The CDR3 region is CASSGFAGRNEKLFF. In DNA form, the CDR3 reads TGTGCCAGCAGTGGGTTTGCAGGGAGGAATGAAAAACTGTTTTTT.

V is TRBV2 and J is TRBJ1-2, with 10 bases matching TRBD1. J lost 4 bases, V lost 4 bases, and 6 bases had no gene match. The CDR3 runs to 15 residues. Per the germline V gene, CDR1 is SNHLY and CDR2 is FYNNEI. Here the CDR3 reads CASSAARTGGYGYTF. The CDR3 bases are TGTGCCAGCAGTGCCGCCAGGACAGGGGGCTATGGCTACACCTTC. The full variable domain, its missing parts supplied by reference TRBV2 and TRBJ1-2, is EPEVTQTPSHQVTQMGQEVILRCVPISNHLYFYWYRQILGQKVEFLVSFYNNEISEKSEIFDDQFSVERPDGSNFTLKIRSTKLEDSAMYFCASSAARTGGYGYTFGSGTRLTVV.